Sequencing of this T cell receptor beta chain was carried out in a study of cytomegalovirus exposure and HLA in healthy donors. Both 60 Vbeta primers and 13 Jbeta primers went into the PCR. The repertoire was sequenced with immunoSEQ multiplex PCR; TCRdb's copy has only in-frame clones and lacks some. Of 130,000 to 150,000 clones detected, 78% appear once; the ten largest clones hold under 3%. Trimming removed 3 bases from V and 1 base from J, with 13 bases in between. Germline loops: CDR1 SGHNT, CDR2 YYREEE (reference sequence). The CDR3 runs 15 residues. The chain carries TRBV5-4 and TRBJ2-5, with D perhaps matching TRBD1 (6 bases). The sequencing sample was made of PBMCs. This TCR was sampled from a female donor in good health and CMV-seronegative. This chain's CDR3 is CASSYRERFQETQYF. The CDR3 DNA is TGTGCCAGCAGCTACAGGGAACGCTTCCAAGAGACCCAGTACTTC.